The rows below give T cell receptor beta chains drawn from one sample of a study of blood T cells in healthy people across ages. Each CDR3 protein is one row after TCRdb ran MiXCR on the 5' RACE reads. The sample lists about 640,000 distinct CDR3 sequences; 58% were seen once. Sequenced input: blood. The source is a man aged 60-69 years in good health. Each CDR3 is given with its conserved first and last residue. A D gene is named only where the DNA matches it firmly. Size is stated for part of the rows, as once, few or many counts, or as a class when the clone is expanded.

clone_size: NA
v_call: TRBV5-1
j_call: TRBJ1-2
d_call: NA
cdr3_aa: CASSQQDAPYGYTF
cdr3_nt: TGCGCCAGCAGCCAGCAGGACGCTCCCTATGGCTACACCTTC

clone_size: NA
v_call: TRBV5-1
j_call: TRBJ1-4
d_call: NA
cdr3_aa: CASSSGSNDEKLFF
cdr3_nt: TGCGCCAGCAGCTCGGGATCAAACGATGAAAAACTGTTTTTT

clone_size: few
v_call: TRBV5-1
j_call: TRBJ2-7
d_call: TRBD2
cdr3_aa: CASSSIAGGRNEQYF
cdr3_nt: TGCGCCAGCAGCTCCATAGCGGGGGGGAGAAACGAGCAGTACTTC

clone_size: NA
v_call: TRBV7-9
j_call: TRBJ2-3
d_call: TRBD1
cdr3_aa: CASSHRTPTIGQGTTDTQYF
cdr3_nt: TGTGCCAGCAGCCACCGAACCCCCACGATAGGACAGGGGACCACAGATACGCAGTATTTT

clone_size: NA
v_call: TRBV29-1
j_call: TRBJ2-5
d_call: NA
cdr3_aa: CSGRVEKRQETQYF
cdr3_nt: TGCAGCGGCCGAGTTGAAAAGCGCCAAGAGACCCAGTACTTC

clone_size: NA
v_call: TRBV2
j_call: TRBJ2-5
d_call: NA
cdr3_aa: CASSASRQETQYF
cdr3_nt: TGTGCCAGCAGCGCTAGCCGCCAAGAGACCCAGTACTTC

clone_size: NA
v_call: TRBV6-1
j_call: TRBJ1-5
d_call: NA
cdr3_aa: CASNEGTTGDQPQHF
cdr3_nt: TGTGCCAGCAATGAGGGGACAACGGGGGATCAGCCCCAGCATTTT

clone_size: NA
v_call: TRBV20-1
j_call: TRBJ2-7
d_call: TRBD2
cdr3_aa: CSAVFSGGSYNEQYF
cdr3_nt: TGCAGTGCAGTCTTTAGCGGGGGCTCCTACAATGAGCAGTACTTC

clone_size: NA
v_call: TRBV29-1
j_call: TRBJ2-1
d_call: NA
cdr3_aa: CSVPGAGNEQFF
cdr3_nt: TGCAGCGTTCCCGGGGCGGGAAATGAGCAGTTCTTC

clone_size: NA
v_call: TRBV14
j_call: TRBJ2-5
d_call: NA
cdr3_aa: CASSPLIAGYNEQYF
cdr3_nt: TGTGCCAGCAGCCCTCTCATAGCAGGGTATAATGAGCAGTACTTC

clone_size: NA
v_call: TRBV20-1
j_call: TRBJ2-1
d_call: TRBD1
cdr3_aa: CSAHSAGGYNEQFF
cdr3_nt: TGCAGTGCTCACTCAGCAGGGGGCTACAATGAGCAGTTCTTC

clone_size: NA
v_call: TRBV2
j_call: TRBJ1-4
d_call: TRBD1
cdr3_aa: CASVLGGTGNEKLFF
cdr3_nt: TGTGCCAGCGTTCTCGGCGGGACAGGGAATGAAAAACTGTTTTTT

clone_size: NA
v_call: TRBV6-1
j_call: TRBJ1-6
d_call: NA
cdr3_aa: CASSDWPANSPLHF
cdr3_nt: TGTGCCAGCAGTGATTGGCCAGCGAATTCACCCCTCCACTTT

clone_size: NA
v_call: TRBV7-9
j_call: TRBJ2-1
d_call: NA
cdr3_aa: CASSVAYRVNEQFF
cdr3_nt: TGTGCCAGCAGCGTAGCGTACAGGGTCAATGAGCAGTTCTTC

clone_size: NA
v_call: TRBV6-2/TRBV6-3
j_call: TRBJ1-2
d_call: NA
cdr3_aa: CASSPGGTHYGYTF
cdr3_nt: TGTGCCAGCAGCCCCGGGGGGACCCACTATGGCTACACCTTC

clone_size: NA
v_call: TRBV4-2
j_call: TRBJ2-4
d_call: NA
cdr3_aa: CASSQNEQSENIQYF
cdr3_nt: TGTGCCAGCAGCCAAAATGAGCAGAGCGAAAACATTCAGTACTTC

clone_size: few
v_call: TRBV25-1
j_call: TRBJ2-1
d_call: TRBD1
cdr3_aa: CASMGLGQGSDEQFF
cdr3_nt: TGTGCCAGCATGGGGCTCGGACAGGGGTCCGATGAGCAGTTCTTC

clone_size: NA
v_call: TRBV28
j_call: TRBJ2-3
d_call: NA
cdr3_aa: CASSWAGADGTQYF
cdr3_nt: TGTGCCAGCAGCTGGGCGGGGGCGGATGGTACGCAGTATTTT

clone_size: NA
v_call: TRBV2
j_call: TRBJ2-5
d_call: TRBD2
cdr3_aa: CASSEAGGSGGANEQYF
cdr3_nt: TGTGCCAGCAGTGAAGCCGGGGGGAGCGGGGGGGCCAATGAGCAGTACTTC

clone_size: NA
v_call: TRBV11-2
j_call: TRBJ2-7
d_call: TRBD1
cdr3_aa: CASSHKTGGGEQYF
cdr3_nt: TGTGCCAGCAGCCACAAGACAGGGGGCGGCGAGCAGTACTTC

clone_size: once
v_call: TRBV29-1
j_call: TRBJ2-1
d_call: TRBD1
cdr3_aa: CSVPGTGGRNEQFF
cdr3_nt: TGCAGCGTCCCGGGGACAGGGGGTAGGAATGAGCAGTTCTTC

clone_size: few
v_call: TRBV7-2
j_call: TRBJ2-7
d_call: NA
cdr3_aa: CASSSGRNSYEQYF
cdr3_nt: TGTGCCAGCAGCTCAGGACGCAACTCCTACGAGCAGTACTTC

clone_size: NA
v_call: TRBV27
j_call: TRBJ2-5
d_call: NA
cdr3_aa: CASRQTRVQETQYF
cdr3_nt: TGTGCCAGCAGGCAAACCCGGGTCCAAGAGACCCAGTACTTC

clone_size: NA
v_call: TRBV28
j_call: TRBJ2-7
d_call: NA
cdr3_aa: CASSLGGLLNYEQYF
cdr3_nt: TGTGCCAGCAGTCTGGGCGGACTCCTTAACTACGAGCAGTACTTC

clone_size: NA
v_call: TRBV9
j_call: TRBJ2-2
d_call: TRBD2
cdr3_aa: CASSSGSGANTGELFF
cdr3_nt: TGTGCCAGCAGCTCAGGTAGCGGGGCGAACACCGGGGAGCTGTTTTTT

clone_size: NA
v_call: TRBV5-1
j_call: TRBJ1-5
d_call: NA
cdr3_aa: CASSQDSPNQPQHF
cdr3_nt: TGCGCCAGCAGCCAAGACAGCCCAAATCAGCCCCAGCATTTT

clone_size: NA
v_call: TRBV4-2
j_call: TRBJ2-2
d_call: NA
cdr3_aa: CASSQGARGFTGELFF
cdr3_nt: TGTGCCAGCAGCCAAGGGGCCAGGGGCTTTACCGGGGAGCTGTTTTTT

clone_size: NA
v_call: TRBV10-1
j_call: TRBJ2-3
d_call: NA
cdr3_aa: CASSEGTVRGGLTSDTQYF
cdr3_nt: TGCGCCAGCAGTGAGGGGACGGTTCGAGGCGGTCTGACTTCAGATACGCAGTATTTT

clone_size: NA
v_call: TRBV20-1
j_call: TRBJ2-5
d_call: TRBD2
cdr3_aa: CSARDVAGDPGTQYF
cdr3_nt: TGCAGTGCTAGAGATGTAGCGGGGGACCCGGGAACCCAGTACTTC

clone_size: NA
v_call: TRBV2
j_call: TRBJ2-7
d_call: TRBD2
cdr3_aa: CASRTPGRDYEQYF
cdr3_nt: TGTGCCAGCAGAACCCCAGGGAGGGACTACGAGCAGTACTTC

clone_size: NA
v_call: TRBV3-1
j_call: TRBJ2-6
d_call: NA
cdr3_aa: CASSPKGAGANVLTF
cdr3_nt: TGTGCCAGCAGCCCAAAGGGGGCTGGGGCCAACGTCCTGACTTTC

clone_size: NA
v_call: TRBV9
j_call: TRBJ2-7
d_call: TRBD1
cdr3_aa: CASSVTGQGAYEQYF
cdr3_nt: TGTGCCAGCAGCGTGACAGGACAGGGGGCCTACGAGCAGTACTTC

clone_size: few
v_call: TRBV5-1
j_call: TRBJ1-1
d_call: NA
cdr3_aa: CASSWLGTEAFF
cdr3_nt: TGCGCCAGCAGCTGGCTGGGCACTGAAGCTTTCTTT

clone_size: NA
v_call: TRBV4-3
j_call: TRBJ2-7
d_call: NA
cdr3_aa: CASSQDQVNDEQYF
cdr3_nt: TGCGCCAGCAGCCAAGATCAGGTAAACGACGAGCAGTACTTC

clone_size: once
v_call: TRBV6-1
j_call: TRBJ2-4
d_call: NA
cdr3_aa: CASSDRDTGIQYF
cdr3_nt: TGTGCCAGCAGTGACCGGGACACTGGCATTCAGTACTTC

clone_size: NA
v_call: TRBV6-5
j_call: TRBJ1-6
d_call: TRBD1
cdr3_aa: CASSYESRGRRPNSPLHF
cdr3_nt: TGTGCCAGCAGTTACGAGTCCAGGGGGCGCAGGCCTAATTCGCCCCTCCACTTT

clone_size: NA
v_call: TRBV12-3/TRBV12-4
j_call: TRBJ1-6
d_call: TRBD1
cdr3_aa: CASSLATGYNSPLHF
cdr3_nt: TGTGCCAGCAGTTTAGCGACAGGGTATAATTCACCCCTCCACTTT

clone_size: NA
v_call: TRBV11-2
j_call: TRBJ2-7
d_call: TRBD1
cdr3_aa: CASARDRDSYEQYF
cdr3_nt: TGTGCCAGCGCGAGGGACAGGGATTCCTACGAGCAGTACTTC

clone_size: NA
v_call: TRBV20-1
j_call: TRBJ2-7
d_call: NA
cdr3_aa: CSAHTGQLYEQYF
cdr3_nt: TGCAGTGCTCATACAGGGCAGCTCTACGAGCAGTACTTC

clone_size: NA
v_call: TRBV20-1
j_call: TRBJ2-5
d_call: TRBD2
cdr3_aa: CSARLAGGIGETQYF
cdr3_nt: TGCAGTGCTAGGCTAGCGGGGGGGATCGGAGAGACCCAGTACTTC

clone_size: NA
v_call: TRBV4-2
j_call: TRBJ2-5
d_call: NA
cdr3_aa: CASSQSNGGVLSEQYF
cdr3_nt: TGTGCCAGCAGCCAATCTAACGGGGGAGTCCTCAGTGAGCAGTACTTC

clone_size: few
v_call: TRBV7-8
j_call: TRBJ2-1
d_call: NA
cdr3_aa: CASSLATETTSSYNEQFF
cdr3_nt: TGTGCCAGCAGCTTAGCAACCGAAACGACGAGCTCCTACAATGAGCAGTTCTTC

clone_size: NA
v_call: TRBV29-1
j_call: TRBJ1-5
d_call: TRBD1
cdr3_aa: CSVGDRGQPQHF
cdr3_nt: TGCAGCGTTGGGGACAGGGGCCAGCCCCAGCATTTT

clone_size: NA
v_call: TRBV20-1
j_call: TRBJ2-4
d_call: NA
cdr3_aa: CSARGPVIAKNIQYF
cdr3_nt: TGCAGTGCTAGGGGTCCAGTTATAGCCAAAAACATTCAGTACTTC

clone_size: NA
v_call: TRBV28
j_call: TRBJ1-2
d_call: TRBD1
cdr3_aa: CASASPGTGDGYTF
cdr3_nt: TGTGCCAGCGCATCTCCCGGGACAGGGGACGGCTACACCTTC

clone_size: NA
v_call: TRBV25-1
j_call: TRBJ2-5
d_call: TRBD1
cdr3_aa: CASSKLGTGQGETQYF
cdr3_nt: TGTGCCAGCAGTAAATTAGGGACAGGGCAGGGGGAGACCCAGTACTTC

clone_size: NA
v_call: TRBV28
j_call: TRBJ1-4
d_call: NA
cdr3_aa: CATKSFLEKLFF
cdr3_nt: TGTGCCACCAAGTCGTTCCTGGAAAAACTGTTTTTT

clone_size: NA
v_call: TRBV29-1
j_call: TRBJ2-7
d_call: TRBD1
cdr3_aa: CSAARRDRGDEQYF
cdr3_nt: TGCAGCGCCGCGCGCCGGGACAGGGGGGACGAGCAGTACTTC

clone_size: NA
v_call: TRBV6-1
j_call: TRBJ1-5
d_call: TRBD1
cdr3_aa: CASSEATGGRQPQHF
cdr3_nt: TGTGCCAGCAGTGAAGCTACAGGGGGCAGGCAGCCCCAGCATTTT

clone_size: few
v_call: TRBV28
j_call: TRBJ2-3
d_call: TRBD2
cdr3_aa: CASSLMAGGSTDTQYF
cdr3_nt: TGTGCCAGCAGTTTGATGGCGGGGGGGTCCACAGATACGCAGTATTTT

clone_size: NA
v_call: TRBV6-2/TRBV6-3
j_call: TRBJ1-4
d_call: NA
cdr3_aa: CASSYGGYNEKLFF
cdr3_nt: TGTGCCAGCAGTTACGGGGGTTACAATGAAAAACTGTTTTTT

clone_size: NA
v_call: TRBV6-6
j_call: TRBJ2-3
d_call: NA
cdr3_aa: CASSYSAPPDTQYF
cdr3_nt: TGTGCCAGCAGTTACTCCGCCCCTCCAGATACGCAGTATTTT

clone_size: few
v_call: TRBV29-1
j_call: TRBJ2-4
d_call: TRBD1
cdr3_aa: CSVGGTGGYRWEQYF
cdr3_nt: TGCAGCGTTGGGGGAACAGGGGGATATCGGTGGGAGCAGTACTTC

clone_size: NA
v_call: TRBV27
j_call: TRBJ2-2
d_call: NA
cdr3_aa: CASSHGQGIAGDTGELFF
cdr3_nt: TGTGCCAGCAGTCACGGACAGGGGATAGCGGGGGACACCGGGGAGCTGTTTTTT

clone_size: NA
v_call: TRBV7-2
j_call: TRBJ2-3
d_call: NA
cdr3_aa: CASSFGRGARLTDTQYF
cdr3_nt: TGTGCCAGCAGCTTTGGGAGGGGGGCCCGTCTCACAGATACGCAGTATTTT

clone_size: NA
v_call: TRBV6-1
j_call: TRBJ2-1
d_call: NA
cdr3_aa: CASSARAENEQFF
cdr3_nt: TGTGCCAGCAGTGCGAGGGCGGAGAATGAGCAGTTCTTC

clone_size: NA
v_call: TRBV12-3/TRBV12-4
j_call: TRBJ1-5
d_call: NA
cdr3_aa: CASSLEINQPQHF
cdr3_nt: TGTGCCAGCAGTTTAGAGATTAATCAGCCCCAGCATTTT

clone_size: few
v_call: TRBV27
j_call: TRBJ1-4
d_call: NA
cdr3_aa: CASSKGQVNEKLFF
cdr3_nt: TGTGCCAGCTCCAAAGGACAAGTCAATGAAAAACTGTTTTTT

clone_size: few
v_call: TRBV12-3/TRBV12-4
j_call: TRBJ2-1
d_call: TRBD2
cdr3_aa: CASSQGTSESEQFF
cdr3_nt: TGTGCCAGCAGCCAAGGGACTAGCGAGAGTGAGCAGTTCTTC